This TCR beta chain originates from a study of blood T cell repertoires in COVID-19. As for the study in general: Acute and convalescent COVID-19 specimens originated in the United States, Italy and Spain. In each case, the material was cDNA or gDNA derived from T cells, B-cell-depleted T cells, or PBMCs.

CDR1 is KGHDR, CDR2 SFDVKD, per germline. V lost 5 bases and J lost 0; bases outside the gene matches: 4. This CDR3 region has 16 residues. The method was immunoSEQ multiplex PCR; TCRdb's version includes in-frame clones alone and lacks a portion of them. This sample has about 59,000 clones, with more than 60% found just once. The TCR sequence derives from a woman aged 70-85 years with acute or convalescent COVID-19. The material sequenced was peripheral blood. The chain employs TRBV24-1 and TRBJ2-2, with TRBD2 matching 8 bases. The DNA of the CDR3 is TGTGCCACCAGTGTGGCGGGGGGTACGAACACCGGGGAGCTGTTTTTT. Protein sequence: CATSVAGGTNTGELFF.